Below are 25 T cell receptor beta chains sequenced from a single sample in a study of cytomegalovirus exposure and HLA in healthy donors (dated by TCRdb to 2015 to 2018). Library creation used the immunoSEQ multiplex PCR assay. For the multiplex PCR, a mixture combining 60 forward primers for TCR Vbeta segments and 13 reverse primers for TCR Jbeta segments was used. The clones in this table, taken by TCRdb from immuneACCESS, are in-frame only. Not every clone is retained; where verified, under half of the shortfall comes from an unresolved V gene, and the cause of the rest is unknown. Here the sample has tens of thousands of clones; roughly 80% occur a single time. The ten largest make up about 8.2% of the sample. The specimen sequenced was PBMCs. These receptors originate from a man in his fifties or sixties in good health and CMV-seropositive.

The J gene is TRBJ1-6, the V gene TRBV6-5, with D tentatively TRBD1 (6 bases). V was shortened by 6 bases and J by 9 bases, with 15 bases between the two germline ends. CDR1 MNHEY and CDR2 SVGAGI come from the germline V gene. The CDR3 consists of 14 residues. CDR3 bases: TGTGCCAGCAGCCTAACAGGGTTTCGTTCACCCCTCCACTTT. Translation: CASSLTGFRSPLHF.

This chain uses TRBV11-2 with TRBJ2-1, with 8 bases matching TRBD2. There are 15 residues in the CDR3. J was trimmed by 4 bases and V by 5 bases; bases with no gene match: 7. Germline CDR1 is SGHAT and CDR2 is FQNNGV. This CDR3 reads CASSPGTRSYNEQFF. The DNA for the CDR3 is TGTGCCAGCAGCCCTGGGACTAGGTCGTACAATGAGCAGTTCTTC.

J is TRBJ2-7 and V is TRBV2; no clear D. This CDR3 spans 17 amino acids. The V end was cut by 0 bases, the J end by 0 bases, with 15 bases between. Germline V lookup: CDR1 SNHLY, CDR2 FYNNEI. For the CDR3, the DNA is TGTGCCAGCAGTGAAGCGCTTCAAACAGCTGTCTCCTACGAGCAGTACTTC. This encodes CASSEALQTAVSYEQYF. The whole variable domain, filled in from reference TRBV2 and TRBJ2-7, reads EPEVTQTPSHQVTQMGQEVILRCVPISNHLYFYWYRQILGQKVEFLVSFYNNEISEKSEIFDDQFSVERPDGSNFTLKIRSTKLEDSAMYFCASSEALQTAVSYEQYFGPGTRLTVT.

V gene TRBV7-2 combines with J gene TRBJ2-5; D remains ambiguous. Germline V gene data show CDR1 as SGHTA and CDR2 as FQGNSA. The CDR3 is made up of 13 amino acids. V was pared by 1 base and J by 7 bases, with 10 bases between. The CDR3 region is CASSLGNDWTQYF. The DNA for the CDR3 is TGTGCCAGCAGCTTAGGAAACGACTGGACCCAGTACTTC. Looking up the rest from reference TRBV7-2 and TRBJ2-5 gives the full variable domain: GAGVSQSPSNKVTEKGKDVELRCDPISGHTALYWYRQSLGQGLEFLIYFQGNSAPDKSGLPSDRFSAERTGGSVSTLTIQRTQQEDSAVYLCASSLGNDWTQYFGPGTRLLVL.

This clone turned up a few times. The chain combines TRBV4-2 with TRBJ2-2; TRBD1 aligns across 11 bases. The germline V gene has CDR1 LGHNA and CDR2 YNFKEQ. The CDR3 sequence is 13 residues long. CDR3 protein: CATGTGGTGELFF. The CDR3, as DNA: TGTGCTACCGGGACAGGGGGCACCGGGGAGCTGTTTTTT.

Many counts were recorded for this clone. The chain links TRBV5-4 to TRBJ2-1; 9 bases match TRBD2. Germline CDR1 and CDR2: SGHNT and YYREEE (reference sequence). Losses at the gene ends were 4 bases for V and 10 bases for J; bases not matched to a gene: 15. The CDR3 length is 16 residues. CDR3 region: CASSPTGSGSYREQFF. The CDR3 coding sequence is TGTGCCAGCAGCCCCACAGGTAGCGGGAGCTATAGGGAGCAGTTCTTC.

The chain employs TRBV6-1 and TRBJ2-1, with 9 positions matching TRBD1. Germline V gives CDR1 MNHNS, CDR2 SASEGT. The CDR3 is 15 amino acids. V gave up 7 bases and J gave up 0 bases; unmatched junction bases: 4. The CDR3 DNA sequence: TGTGCCAGCACCATGGACAGGGGCTCCTACAATGAGCAGTTCTTC. Translated, it gives CASTMDRGSYNEQFF.

V usage is TRBV6-5 and J usage is TRBJ1-1; D is unclear. CDR3 length equals 14 residues. V lost 6 bases and J 6 bases, leaving 17 bases between the germline ends. Germline assignment: CDR1 MNHEY and CDR2 SVGAGI. CDR3 DNA sequence: TGTGCCAGCAGCTCGACCGGGAGGAGCCCTGAAGCTTTCTTT. Encoded protein: CASSSTGRSPEAFF.

The J gene is TRBJ2-7, the V gene TRBV5-1; D might be TRBD1 (6 bases). CDR1 is SGHRS and CDR2 is YFSETQ in the germline V gene. V was trimmed by 0 bases and J by 3 bases, leaving 13 bases between them. The CDR3 covers 15 residues. CDR3 protein: CASSLAAGVNYEQYF. CDR3 sequence (DNA): TGCGCCAGCAGCTTGGCGGCAGGGGTTAACTACGAGCAGTACTTC.

Note on this clone: A junction end diverges from the germline sequence, so it may reflect a read error. The chain couples TRBV7-9 to TRBJ2-1; 11 positions agree with TRBD1. This CDR3 contains 12 residues. Germline CDR1 SEHNR, CDR2 FQNEAQ (reference sequence). The CDR3 reads CASIGQGAWILF. The DNA of the CDR3 is TGTGCCAGCATTGGACAGGGGGCATGGATCCTCTTC.

This rearrangement joins TRBV6-5 to TRBJ2-7, with 9 bases fitting TRBD1. Germline values: CDR1 MNHEY, CDR2 SVGAGI. The V gene end was trimmed by 6 bases and the J gene end by 6 bases; junction bases not matched to a gene: 12. CDR3 length: 15 amino acids. The CDR3, as DNA: TGTGCCAGCAGCAGACCTGGACAGGGGTTCCTCGAGCAGTACTTC. Encoded protein: CASSRPGQGFLEQYF.

The count of this clone is one. The chain links TRBV5-6 to TRBJ2-2; 11 bases fit TRBD2. The CDR3 consists of 18 residues. V shed 3 bases and J 0 bases; nucleotides not matched to a gene: 7. CDR1 and CDR2 (germline): SGHDT, YYEEEE. In DNA, the CDR3 is TGTGCCAGCAGCTCTCCGGGACTAGCGGAACCGAACACCGGGGAGCTGTTTTTT. It encodes CASSSPGLAEPNTGELFF.

V usage is TRBV10-2 and J usage is TRBJ2-7, with D maybe TRBD1 (5 bases). This CDR3 region has 14 residues. Trimming stripped 7 bases from V and 5 bases from J, with 18 bases between. Germline values: CDR1 WSHSY, CDR2 SAAADI. Here the CDR3 DNA reads TGCGCCAGCACCGATCGAACAGGTTCCCACGAGCAGTACTTC. Residues: CASTDRTGSHEQYF.

This clone has just a few counts. This chain uses TRBV7-9 with TRBJ1-5; 10 bases line up with TRBD1. This CDR3 contains 12 residues. The V gene end was trimmed by 5 bases and the J gene end by 11 bases; junction bases not matched to a gene: 3. Germline assignment: CDR1 SEHNR and CDR2 FQNEAQ (reference sequence). The CDR3 protein is CASSIGQGAQHF. For the CDR3, the DNA is TGTGCCAGCAGCATAGGACAGGGGGCCCAGCATTTT.

The sample holds one count of this clone. This chain connects TRBV5-1 to TRBJ2-7; tentatively, D is TRBD2 (7 bases). V shed 3 bases and J shed 0 bases, with 10 bases lying between them. CDR3 length equals 14 residues. Germline V gives CDR1 SGHRS, CDR2 YFSETQ. CDR3 coding DNA: TGCGCCAGCAGCTCGGGGGGCGGCTCCTACGAGCAGTACTTC. Translation: CASSSGGGSYEQYF.

As to this clone: Germline is not matched at one junction end, which may reflect a read error. V is TRBV5-1 and J is TRBJ2-1, with 10 bases fitting TRBD2. This CDR3 is 15 amino acids long. Germline CDR1 SGHRS, CDR2 YFSETQ. DNA for the CDR3: TGCGCCAGCAGCTTGGGGCTAGCGGGAGTCAATGAGCAGCTCTTC. It is translated as CASSLGLAGVNEQLF.

This chain uses TRBV6-1 with TRBJ2-7, with D maybe TRBD2 (6 bases). CDR1 and CDR2 from the germline V gene are MNHNS and SASEGT. The CDR3 covers 14 residues. The V and J ends lost 2 bases and 6 bases respectively, with 14 bases between them. This CDR3 reads CASSELGQGGEQYF. In DNA, the CDR3 is TGTGCCAGCAGTGAATTAGGTCAGGGAGGCGAGCAGTACTTC.

This clone is medium-sized within its sample. The chain recombines TRBV6-5 with TRBJ2-7, with 8 bases aligning to TRBD1. Germline V gene lookup returns CDR1 MNHEY and CDR2 SVGAGI. Trimming removed 2 bases from V and 4 bases from J; junction bases left unmatched: 1. The CDR3 spans 13 residues. The CDR3 DNA follows: TGTGCCAGCAGTTACGGGGACAGGTACGAGCAGTACTTC. Translation gives CASSYGDRYEQYF.

V and J are TRBV11-3 and TRBJ1-2; 8 bases fit TRBD1. J gave up 7 bases and V 5 bases, and 3 bases lay outside the gene matches. The V gene's germline CDR1 is SGHNT and CDR2 YENEEA. CDR3 length equals 12 residues. For the CDR3, the DNA is TGTGCCAGCAGCCTCGACAGGGGTGGCTACACCTTC. Translated: CASSLDRGGYTF.

The chain links TRBV10-3 to TRBJ1-2; tentative D call: TRBD1 (6 bases). Per the germline V gene, CDR1 is ENHRY and CDR2 is SYGVKD. Trimming cost V 10 bases and J 6 bases, with 18 bases left between them. The CDR3 is 13 amino acids. CDR3 bases: TGTGCCACAACCAAGACAGGCTACGATGGCTACACCTTC. Translating it yields CATTKTGYDGYTF.

The V and J genes are TRBV19 and TRBJ2-5, with TRBD2 matching 11 bases. The CDR3 is made up of 18 amino acids. CDR1 and CDR2 from the germline V gene are LNHDA and SQIVND (reference sequence). The V gene end was trimmed by 5 bases and the J gene end by 4 bases; junction bases not matched to a gene: 15. The CDR3 spells CASSPSGIAGGPGETQYF. The CDR3 DNA reads as TGTGCCAGTAGTCCCTCGGGGATAGCGGGAGGGCCAGGAGAGACCCAGTACTTC.

This clone was detected once. The gene calls are TRBV11-3 and TRBJ2-7, with D tentatively TRBD1 (5 bases). The CDR3 runs 12 residues. From germline, CDR1 is SGHNT and CDR2 YENEEA. With 3 bases removed from V and 6 bases from J, the gap between germline ends came to 9 bases. CDR3 sequence: CASSLQGGEQYF. The CDR3 DNA reads as TGTGCCAGCAGCTTGCAGGGTGGCGAGCAGTACTTC.

The V call is TRBV27, the J call TRBJ1-1, with 9 bases fitting TRBD1. Germline CDR1 and CDR2: MNHEY and SMNVEV (reference sequence). Trimming at V came to 3 bases and at J to 6 bases, leaving 8 bases not matched to a gene. The CDR3 totals 15 residues. The CDR3 coding sequence is TGTGCCAGCAGTTTTTACAGGGGGCAGGGCGCTGAAGCTTTCTTT. It is translated as CASSFYRGQGAEAFF.

The rearrangement uses TRBV7-8 and TRBJ2-5, with a weak D call TRBD2 (5 bases). The CDR3 is 13 amino acids. Trimming took 0 bases from V and 7 from J, leaving 9 bases between them. Germline-derived CDR1 and CDR2 are SGHVS and FQNEAQ. The CDR3 sequence is CASSLAEGGTQYF. The CDR3 nucleotides read TGTGCCAGCAGCTTAGCGGAAGGAGGGACCCAGTACTTC.

For this clone: Compared with germline, one end of the junction differs, possibly owing to a read error. The identical CDR3 is also encoded by other nucleotide sequences in the sample. The J gene is TRBJ1-1, the V gene TRBV9; 8 positions match TRBD1. Germline V gives CDR1 SGDLS, CDR2 YYNGEE. The CDR3 runs 16 residues. The CDR3 here is CASSRTGQGLNTEAFF. For the CDR3, the DNA is TGTGCCAGCAGCAGGACAGGGCAAGGCTTGAACACTGAGGCTTTCTTT.